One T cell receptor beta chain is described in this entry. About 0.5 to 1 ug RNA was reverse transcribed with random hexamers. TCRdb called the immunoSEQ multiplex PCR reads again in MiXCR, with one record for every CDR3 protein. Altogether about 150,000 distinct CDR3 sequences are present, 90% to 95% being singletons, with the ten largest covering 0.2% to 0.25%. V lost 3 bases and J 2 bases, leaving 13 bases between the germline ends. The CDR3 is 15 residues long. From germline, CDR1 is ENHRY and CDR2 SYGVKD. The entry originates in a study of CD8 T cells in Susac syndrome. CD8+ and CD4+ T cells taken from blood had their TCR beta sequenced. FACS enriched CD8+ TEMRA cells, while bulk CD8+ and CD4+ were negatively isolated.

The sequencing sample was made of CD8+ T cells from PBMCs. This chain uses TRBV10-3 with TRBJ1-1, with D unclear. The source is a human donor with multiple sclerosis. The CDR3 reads CAISELTGINTEAFF. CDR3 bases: TGTGCCATCAGTGAATTGACGGGGATTAACACTGAAGCTTTCTTT.